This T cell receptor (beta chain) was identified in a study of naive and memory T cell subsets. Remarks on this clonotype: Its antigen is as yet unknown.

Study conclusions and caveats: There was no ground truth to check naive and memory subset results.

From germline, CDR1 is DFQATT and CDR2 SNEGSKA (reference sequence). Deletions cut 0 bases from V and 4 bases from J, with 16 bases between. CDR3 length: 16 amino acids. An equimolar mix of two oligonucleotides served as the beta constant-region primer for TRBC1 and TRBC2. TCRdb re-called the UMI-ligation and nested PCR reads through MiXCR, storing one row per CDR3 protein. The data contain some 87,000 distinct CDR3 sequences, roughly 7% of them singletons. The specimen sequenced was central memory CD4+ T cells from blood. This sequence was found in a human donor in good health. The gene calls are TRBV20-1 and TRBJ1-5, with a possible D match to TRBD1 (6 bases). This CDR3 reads CSARDPKKQGNQPQHF. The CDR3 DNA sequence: TGCAGTGCTAGAGACCCGAAAAAACAGGGTAATCAGCCCCAGCATTTT.